Listed below are T cell receptor beta chains from one sample, sequenced in a study of T cells after yellow fever vaccination. TCRdb reprocessed the 5' RACE reads via MiXCR and lists one record per CDR3 protein. The table includes a few hundred thousand distinct CDR3 sequences, roughly 13% detected once. The specimen comprised CD4+ T cells sorted from PBMCs, sampled 45 days after the yellow fever booster vaccination. Every receptor here comes from a man aged 25 to 40 who received the YFV17D yellow fever vaccine. The CDR3 runs from the conserved cysteine through the conserved F or W. The order of the fields is J gene, clone size, D gene, V gene, CDR3 DNA, CDR3 protein. A D gene is named only where the DNA matches it firmly. Not every row has a clone size; where given, it reads once, few, many or a size class.

>TRBJ2-1|many|.|TRBV7-3
TGTGCCAGCAGCTTCAATGGGGTGGGGCTTGGGAGTGAGCAGTTCTTC
CASSFNGVGLGSEQFF
>TRBJ2-3|few|TRBD2|TRBV4-3
TGCGCCAGCAGCCAAGGGACTAGCGGGCCTAGCACAGATACGCAGTATTTT
CASSQGTSGPSTDTQYF
>TRBJ2-1|few|TRBD2|TRBV7-2
TGTGCCAGCAGCCCACGGACTAGCGGGAGCAGCTACAATGAGCAGTTCTTC
CASSPRTSGSSYNEQFF
>TRBJ2-3|.|.|TRBV27
TGTGCCAGCATCTTTACGCAGTATTTT
CASIFTQYF
>TRBJ1-2|few|TRBD1|TRBV7-6
TGTGCCAGCAGCTTAGGCCACAGGGGCGGCAATCCCAACTATGGCTACACCTTC
CASSLGHRGGNPNYGYTF
>TRBJ2-1|.|.|TRBV12-3/TRBV12-4
TGTGCCAGCAGACCTACCCGGGGGCGTCTCAATGAGCAGTTCTTC
CASRPTRGRLNEQFF
>TRBJ2-1|few|TRBD2|TRBV24-1
TGTGCCACCAGTGATCCTCGACTAGCGGCCCTTAATGAGCAGTTCTTC
CATSDPRLAALNEQFF
>TRBJ2-5|few|.|TRBV3-1
TGTGCCAGCAGCCAGGCGAGGGACCAAGAGACCCAGTACTTC
CASSQARDQETQYF
>TRBJ2-1|.|TRBD2|TRBV7-2
TGTGCCAGCAGCTCCCGGATAGCGGGAGGGCCGGGTGAGCAGTTCTTC
CASSSRIAGGPGEQFF
>TRBJ2-7|few|TRBD2|TRBV15
TGTGCCACCAGCAGTGGAACCGGGACTAGCGGGAGGTACGAGCAGTACTTC
CATSSGTGTSGRYEQYF
>TRBJ2-5|.|TRBD2|TRBV7-9
TGTGCCAGCAGCCACTCTAGCGGGAGATTAGAGACCCAGTACTTC
CASSHSSGRLETQYF
>TRBJ2-5|many|.|TRBV4-2
TGTGCCAGCAGCCAAGATTTCGAGGGAGAAGAGACCCAGTACTTC
CASSQDFEGEETQYF
>TRBJ2-1|few|TRBD2|TRBV20-1
TGCAGTGCGCAGGGACTAGTCCTTGAGCAGTTCTTC
CSAQGLVLEQFF
>TRBJ1-5|many|.|TRBV12-3/TRBV12-4
TGTGCCAGCACCTGGGGGGCCGATCAGCCCCAGCATTTT
CASTWGADQPQHF
>TRBJ2-2|.|.|TRBV5-1
TGCGCCAGCAGCTTGGTGGCTAATCCGAACACCGGGGAGCTGTTTTTT
CASSLVANPNTGELFF
>TRBJ2-1|.|TRBD2|TRBV11-2
TGTGCCAGCAGCCAAGCCCGGGGTAGCGGGAGGACAAGCTCCTACAATGAGCAGTTCTTC
CASSQARGSGRTSSYNEQFF
>TRBJ2-4|few|TRBD2|TRBV7-2
TGTGCCAGCAGCCCAGGACTAGCGGCAGCCAAAAACATTCAGTACTTC
CASSPGLAAAKNIQYF
>TRBJ2-3|.|.|TRBV4-2
TGTGCCAGCAGCCAAGAACCCAGGGCTGATACGCAGTATTTT
CASSQEPRADTQYF
>TRBJ2-7|many|.|TRBV12-3/TRBV12-4
TGTGCCAGCAGCCTCAGGGGAGGCTCCTACGAGCAGTACTTC
CASSLRGGSYEQYF
>TRBJ1-1|.|.|TRBV29-1
TGCAGCGTCCAGGTTGGGGGTCCTAACACTGAAGCTTTCTTT
CSVQVGGPNTEAFF
>TRBJ2-5|.|TRBD2|TRBV9
TGTGCCAGCAGCGTGGCTAGCGGAAAAGAGACCCAGTACTTC
CASSVASGKETQYF
>TRBJ2-2|.|.|TRBV30
TGTGCCTGGAGGGTTGGGGGCACCGGGGAGCTGTTTTTT
CAWRVGGTGELFF
>TRBJ2-6|few|.|TRBV2
TGTGCCAGCAGTGAAGTTGGGCACAGCTCTGGGGCCAACGTCCTGACTTTC
CASSEVGHSSGANVLTF
>TRBJ2-2|few|.|TRBV5-1
TGCGCCAGCAGCCCGTGGGGCCCGAACACCGGGGAGCTGTTTTTT
CASSPWGPNTGELFF
>TRBJ2-1|.|.|TRBV30
TGTGCCTGGAGTGTTTGGCTCACTGAGCAGTTCTTC
CAWSVWLTEQFF
>TRBJ2-3|few|.|TRBV3-1
TGTGCCAGCAGCCAAGAAAACACAGATACGCAGTATTTT
CASSQENTDTQYF
>TRBJ2-5|.|.|TRBV4-3
TGCGCCAGCAGCCAAGCCCAGGCAAAGACCCAGTACTTC
CASSQAQAKTQYF
>TRBJ2-1|once|TRBD2|TRBV5-1
TGCGCCAGCAGCTCGACACCCGGGACTAGCGGGAGATATGAGCAGTTCTTC
CASSSTPGTSGRYEQFF
>TRBJ2-2|few|.|TRBV7-2
TGTGCCAGCAGCTTAGGACCAGGGAACACCGGGGAGCTGTTTTTT
CASSLGPGNTGELFF
>TRBJ2-5|.|.|TRBV15
TGTGCCACCAGCAGAGACCTGGGAGAGACCCAGTACTTC
CATSRDLGETQYF
>TRBJ1-2|few|.|TRBV7-9
TGTGCCAGCAGCTTAGAAGTGCCCGGCTACACCTTC
CASSLEVPGYTF
>TRBJ2-1|.|TRBD2|TRBV20-1
TGCAGTGCCATTTTAGCGGGACACCCAAGGCGGCAGTTCTTC
CSAILAGHPRRQFF
>TRBJ1-2|.|.|TRBV20-1
TGCAGTGCTACCCTGGGCTATGGCTACACCTTC
CSATLGYGYTF
>TRBJ2-7|.|TRBD2|TRBV7-2
TGTGCCAGCAGCTTAGCGAGGACTAGGAACAACGAGCAGTACTTC
CASSLARTRNNEQYF
>TRBJ2-7|.|TRBD2|TRBV6-1
TGTGCCAGCAGTACGGCCGGGACTAGCGGGAGTTTTCACTACGAGCAGTACTTC
CASSTAGTSGSFHYEQYF
>TRBJ2-4|.|.|TRBV7-2
TGTGCCAGCAGCCTCGCAGGGGTCGCCAAAAACATTCAGTACTTC
CASSLAGVAKNIQYF
>TRBJ2-1|few|TRBD1|TRBV5-1
TGCGCCAGCAGCCATGACAGGGGAGAGCAGTTCTTC
CASSHDRGEQFF
>TRBJ2-7|few|.|TRBV7-2
TGTGCCAGCAGCTTAGAGGTCGGCCTCTACGAGCAGTACTTC
CASSLEVGLYEQYF
>TRBJ2-3|few|.|TRBV20-1
TGCAGTGCTAGAGATTCTAAAGTCACAGATACGCAGTATTTT
CSARDSKVTDTQYF
>TRBJ2-3|.|.|TRBV20-1
TGCAGTGCTAGTCGAGACTGGGCAGATACGCAGTATTTT
CSASRDWADTQYF
>TRBJ2-3|few|.|TRBV20-1
TGCAGTGCTCGAATTCCGGGACTCGCCACAGATACGCAGTATTTT
CSARIPGLATDTQYF
>TRBJ2-3|.|.|TRBV20-1
TGCTGTGCTAGAAGGCCTGGGTCAGGCACAGATACGCAGTATTTT
CCARRPGSGTDTQYF
>TRBJ1-1|few|.|TRBV20-1
TGCAGTGCAAGACAGCCCGGTGAAGCTTTCTTT
CSARQPGEAFF
>TRBJ1-2|.|.|TRBV12-3/TRBV12-4
TGTGCCAGCAATCCAGGGGACGCCCGGGGCTATGGCTACACCTTC
CASNPGDARGYGYTF
>TRBJ2-7|many|.|TRBV20-1
TGCAGTGCTGTCAGAGCGGGTTCCTACGAGCAGTACTTC
CSAVRAGSYEQYF
>TRBJ2-1|few|TRBD2|TRBV2
TGTGCCAGCAGTGGGTACATAGCGGGCAGCTCCTACAATGAGCAGTTCTTC
CASSGYIAGSSYNEQFF
>TRBJ2-3|many|.|TRBV29-1
TGCAGCCTTCTGGGGGCGGGGAGCACAGATACGCAGTATTTT
CSLLGAGSTDTQYF
>TRBJ1-2|many|TRBD1|TRBV12-3/TRBV12-4
TGTGCCAGCAGTTTGGGACCATCCACAGGGGAAAGGGGCTACACCTTC
CASSLGPSTGERGYTF
>TRBJ2-1|many|.|TRBV20-1
TGCAGTGCTGCACAGCCAAATGAGCAGTTCTTC
CSAAQPNEQFF
>TRBJ2-7|few|TRBD2|TRBV7-2
TGTGCCAGCAGCTTGTCTAGCGGGTACAACGAGCAGTACTTC
CASSLSSGYNEQYF
>TRBJ1-2|.|.|TRBV7-2
TGTGCCAGCGGACTGACAGGCGCCTCTAACTATGGCTACACCTTC
CASGLTGASNYGYTF
>TRBJ2-3|few|.|TRBV7-2
TGTGCCAGCAGCACACGCGGCGGGAGCACAGATACGCAGTATTTT
CASSTRGGSTDTQYF
>TRBJ2-1|few|.|TRBV6-2/TRBV6-3
TGTGCCAGCAGCCTAGCATCCCGCCAGTTCTTC
CASSLASRQFF
>TRBJ1-1|.|.|TRBV12-3/TRBV12-4
TGTGCCAGCAGCTTCCCTGGGGAGAACACTGAAGCTTTCTTT
CASSFPGENTEAFF
>TRBJ1-3|.|.|TRBV12-3/TRBV12-4
TGTGCCAGCAGTTTGAACAGGGCCGGCACCATATATTTT
CASSLNRAGTIYF
>TRBJ2-3|few|.|TRBV4-3
TGCGCCAGCAGCCAAGAGGAGGAAGATACGCAGTATTTT
CASSQEEEDTQYF
>TRBJ2-1|few|TRBD2|TRBV2
TGTGCCAGCAGTAACGGACTAGCGGGTAATGAGCAGTTCTTC
CASSNGLAGNEQFF